This T cell receptor (beta chain) was obtained from a study of blood T cell repertoires in COVID-19 (TCRdb year 2020). In terms of the full investigation: The collaborator samples originated in the United States, Italy and Spain and spanned the acute and convalescent phases of COVID-19. The prospective study material was composed of cDNA or gDNA derived from T cells, B-cell-depleted T cells, or PBMCs. The repertoires were made available in a free public database intended to serve as a resource for research on the immune response to SARS-CoV-2. Samples came from the ongoing ImmuneRACE study (first 160 participants) plus 1,254 subjects from 6 global collaborators. Subjects who had been exposed to COVID-19, were actively infected with it, or had recovered from it provided the deeply sampled blood TCRbeta repertoires that made up the dataset. The sample metadata nearly always contained a de-identified subject ID, COVID-19 status, age in years and sex. Where available, HLA class I and class II types were obtained from metadata supplied by the sample provider rather than from assay-based typing. Results the study describes overall, beyond this receptor: How much clinical and demographic metadata was included differed by source and by participant, and the metadata was provided uncurated.

V is cut back by 6 bases and J by 4 bases, with 6 bases in the junction unmatched. Sequences KGHDR (CDR1) and SFDVKD (CDR2) are obtained from the germline V gene. The CDR3 measures 14 amino acids from cysteine to phenylalanine. Only the CDR3 portion is preserved as DNA: 42 bases, with reading frame beginning at the first base. At least ten counts were recorded for this clone. Its antigen is currently not known. No clone much larger than this one lies a single base away; base qualities are absent. One collaborating source in Seattle enrolled patients while the patients were actively infected and followed the patients over time throughout the course of disease. Collaborating institutions collected whole blood in K2EDTA tubes following their own protocols. For TCRbeta analysis, collaborator samples were shipped as frozen whole blood, as isolated PBMCs, or as DNA extracted from either sample type. The immunoSEQ Assay, a bias-controlled multiplex PCR, was used to amplify TCRbeta CDR3 regions from genomic DNA. The original pipeline was this. Nucleated cell counts per sample were estimated from amplification of reference gene primers within the assay. To quantify the absolute abundance of each unique TCRbeta CDR3 rearrangement, sequence reads were collapsed and filtered. Productive Simpson clonality was computed per sample as the square root of Simpson's diversity index over productive rearrangements. As stored in TCRdb, this immuneACCESS dataset retains in-frame rearrangements with V and J assigned. A fraction of the clones does not appear; measured against another copy, unresolved V genes explain less than half of the discrepancy, and the remainder lacks a known reason. V and J calls and clone size are those listed in that table; D and trimming were worked out from the DNA. In this sample the table shows nearly 350,000 clones, roughly 86% of which occur a single time. The leading ten clones occupy approximately 7.4% of the sample.

The sequence was collected from a woman in her sixties or seventies with COVID-19, enrolled during active disease. The chain is encoded by TRBV24-1 joined to TRBJ1-2; 8 bases in the junction line up with TRBD1. Sequenced material: peripheral blood. The sequenced DNA: TGTGCCACCAGTACTGGGACAGGTCTCTATGGCTACACCTTC. Its protein product is CATSTGTGLYGYTF.